The 30 T cell receptor beta chains reported below all come from one sample, sequenced in a study of blood T cell repertoires in COVID-19. Method: immunoSEQ multiplex PCR; TCRdb's copy keeps in-frame clones and lacks some. This sample has 200,000 to 250,000 clones, with roughly 79% found just once. Sequenced sample: peripheral blood. Receptors originate from a woman aged 80 or older with COVID-19, enrolled during active disease.

V usage is TRBV4-1 and J usage is TRBJ1-4; 9 nucleotides match TRBD1. J lost 8 bases, V lost 0 bases, and 13 bases had no gene match. This CDR3 has 18 residues. From germline, CDR1 is MGHRA and CDR2 YSYEKL. The CDR3 sequence: CASSQDDYRGRVGEKLFF. CDR3 nucleotides: TGCGCCAGCAGCCAAGATGACTACAGGGGGCGAGTGGGAGAAAAACTGTTTTTT.

The chain has TRBV28 and TRBJ1-1; 10 bases align to TRBD1. CDR3 size: 12 residues. Germline assignment: CDR1 MDHEN and CDR2 SYDVKM. Losses at the gene ends were 6 bases for V and 11 bases for J; bases not matched to a gene: 6. This CDR3 is CASRQTGGAAFF. Written as DNA, the CDR3 is TGTGCCAGCAGACAGACAGGGGGCGCGGCTTTCTTT.

This chain joins TRBV10-3 and TRBJ1-3, with TRBD1 matching 9 bases. CDR3 length: 14 residues. The V segment lost 11 bases and the J segment 0 bases; nucleotides outside the gene matches: 5. Germline CDR1 reads ENHRY; CDR2 reads SYGVKD. The CDR3 sequence is CASGQGSSGNTIYF. The CDR3 bases are TGTGCCTCCGGACAGGGGAGCTCTGGAAACACCATATATTTT.

The chain carries TRBV4-1 and TRBJ1-6, with 7 bases fitting TRBD1. V shed 3 bases, J shed 8 bases, and the junction held 10 bases outside the gene matches. The CDR3 contains 16 residues. In germline, CDR1 is MGHRA, CDR2 YSYEKL. The CDR3 DNA is TGCGCCAGCAGCCATGACTCCGGGACAGCTGATTCACCCCTCCACTTT. It specifies CASSHDSGTADSPLHF.

The V call is TRBV5-1, the J call TRBJ1-1; D is unresolved. The V gene's germline CDR1 is SGHRS and CDR2 YFSETQ. Trimming took off 6 bases at V and 4 bases at J, with 16 bases between the two ends. This CDR3 has 14 residues. As DNA, the CDR3 is TGCGCCAGCACCATGGTCAACCAAGCCACTGAAGCTTTCTTT. It yields the protein CASTMVNQATEAFF.

V is TRBV29-1 and J is TRBJ1-5; weak D call: TRBD1 (6 bases). The CDR3 extends over 12 amino acids. Trimming pared 6 bases from V and 4 bases from J, leaving 10 bases between. In germline, CDR1 is SQVTM, CDR2 ANQGSEA. The CDR3 region has the DNA TGCAGCGTCCAGACAGGTAATCAGCCCCAGCATTTT. Its translation: CSVQTGNQPQHF.

The chain joins TRBV5-4 to TRBJ1-4; 8 bases fit TRBD1. From germline, CDR1 is SGHNT and CDR2 YYREEE (reference sequence). This CDR3 has 15 amino acids. Trimming cost V 0 bases and J 7 bases; bases outside gene matches: 5. As DNA, the CDR3 is TGTGCCAGCAGCTTGGGAGGACAGGGTGGTGAAAAACTGTTTTTT. Translating gives CASSLGGQGGEKLFF.

V usage is TRBV30 and J usage is TRBJ1-1; D gene uncertain. The germline gives CDR1 GTSNPN, CDR2 SVGIG (reference sequence). The CDR3 is 14 residues long. V shed 3 bases and J shed 1 base, with 12 bases lying between them. The DNA for the CDR3 is TGTGCCTGGAGCAGAATTTTAAGGAACACTGAAGCTTTCTTT. Its translation: CAWSRILRNTEAFF.

V and J are TRBV2 and TRBJ1-1, with unresolved D. This CDR3 has 13 amino acids. Germline V gene lookup returns CDR1 SNHLY and CDR2 FYNNEI. Trimming removed 6 bases at V and 1 base at J, with 9 bases between. CDR3 DNA: TGTGCCAGCAGCCCCCCCGGGAACACTGAAGCTTTCTTT. It specifies CASSPPGNTEAFF.

The chain recombines TRBV4-2 with TRBJ2-5; the match to TRBD2 covers 7 bases. The CDR3 has 17 amino acids. The germline CDR1 and CDR2 sequences are LGHNA and YNFKEQ. V shed 2 bases, J shed 0 bases, and the junction held 9 bases outside the gene matches. In DNA form, the CDR3 reads TGTGCCAGCAGCCAACTGACATCCGGGACTAACCAAGAGACCCAGTACTTC. This translates into CASSQLTSGTNQETQYF.

This clone was observed a handful of times. The gene calls are TRBV7-3 and TRBJ2-3, with D perhaps TRBD2 (6 bases). Per germline, CDR1 SGHTA and CDR2 FQGTGA. CDR3 length equals 14 residues. Trimming left V 5 bases short and J 1 base short, with 10 bases between. This CDR3 is CASSREWGTDTQYF. Here the CDR3 DNA reads TGTGCCAGCAGCCGGGAGTGGGGCACAGATACGCAGTATTTT. Filled out from reference TRBV7-3 and TRBJ2-3, the complete variable domain reads GAGVSQTPSNKVTEKGKYVELRCDPISGHTALYWYRQSLGQGPEFLIYFQGTGAADDSGLPNDRFFAVRPEGSVSTLKIQRTERGDSAVYLCASSREWGTDTQYFGPGTRLTVL.

The chain uses TRBV28 and TRBJ1-3, with D unclear. V was clipped by 7 bases and J by 0 bases, with 13 bases between them. This CDR3 is built from 15 residues. Germline CDR1 and CDR2: MDHEN and SYDVKM. CDR3 sequence: CASTPGRVSGNTIYF. The CDR3, as DNA: TGTGCCAGCACTCCTGGCCGGGTCTCTGGAAACACCATATATTTT.

The rearrangement links TRBV25-1 to TRBJ1-5; D not resolved. The CDR3 is made up of 15 amino acids. CDR1 is MGHDK and CDR2 is SYGVNS in the germline V gene. The ends were cut back, 5 bases at V and 1 base at J, with 12 bases in the middle. CDR3: CASSPSGSSNQPQHF. The CDR3 nucleotides read TGTGCCAGCAGTCCCTCGGGGTCCAGCAATCAGCCCCAGCATTTT. The full variable domain, completed using reference TRBV25-1 and TRBJ1-5, is EADIYQTPRYLVIGTGKKITLECSQTMGHDKMYWYQQDPGMELHLIHYSYGVNSTEKGDLSSESTVSRIRTEHFPLTLESARPSHTSQYLCASSPSGSSNQPQHFGDGTRLSIL.

The rearrangement uses TRBV21-1 and TRBJ1-3; TRBD1, as called in the table, went unchecked against the DNA. TRBV21-1 is tagged as a pseudogene. The CDR3 sequence is 11 residues long. CDR3 amino acids: CATIFWHTIYF. CDR3 sequence (DNA): TGTGCCACAATATTCTGGCACACCATATATTTT.

This rearrangement joins TRBV30 to TRBJ1-1; 7 bases fit TRBD1. Germline CDR1 GTSNPN, CDR2 SVGIG (reference sequence). After removal of 5 bases from V and 4 bases from J, the junction contained 10 bases not matched to a gene. The length of the CDR3 is 14 residues. CDR3 residues: CAWGAYRGSTEAFF. DNA of the CDR3: TGTGCCTGGGGTGCTTACAGGGGTTCCACTGAAGCTTTCTTT.

The V and J genes are TRBV3-1 (or the pseudogene TRBV3-2) and TRBJ2-3; 11 bases agree with TRBD2. After removal of 4 bases from V and 4 bases from J, the junction contained 10 bases not matched to a gene. Looked up from germline, CDR1 is LGHDT and CDR2 is YNNKEL (reference sequence). There are 17 residues in the CDR3. CDR3 DNA sequence: TGTGCCAGCAGCCTATTAGCGGGAGGGCCGACATCAGATACGCAGTATTTT. It specifies CASSLLAGGPTSDTQYF.

The V and J genes are TRBV19 and TRBJ1-1, with D tentatively TRBD1 (6 bases). The CDR3 spans 15 residues. V lost 6 bases to trimming and J lost 1 base, with 15 bases between them. Germline-derived CDR1 and CDR2 are LNHDA and SQIVND (reference sequence). The CDR3 protein is CASSAGAPRNTEAFF. The CDR3 nucleotides read TGTGCCAGTAGCGCAGGGGCCCCCAGGAACACTGAAGCTTTCTTT.

This sequence joins TRBV7-9 and TRBJ2-2, with D hard to call. The germline V gene encodes CDR1 SEHNR and CDR2 FQNEAQ (reference sequence). Trimming left V 5 bases short and J 3 bases short, with 7 bases between. CDR3 length: 13 amino acids. The CDR3 bases are TGTGCCAGCAGCCTCTCCTACACCGGGGAGCTGTTTTTT. This sequence encodes CASSLSYTGELFF.

The rearrangement uses TRBV10-3 and TRBJ1-1; no definite D call. V was cut by 1 base and J by 0 bases, with 9 bases left in between. The length of the CDR3 is 15 residues. The germline gives CDR1 ENHRY, CDR2 SYGVKD. CDR3 amino acids: CAISEYSDLNTEAFF. In DNA, the CDR3 is TGTGCCATCAGTGAGTACTCAGACTTGAACACTGAAGCTTTCTTT.

The V and J genes are TRBV4-3 and TRBJ2-7; 8 positions agree with TRBD1. With V trimmed by 4 bases and J by 5 bases, 7 bases remained unmatched. The CDR3 runs to 14 residues. Germline lookup yields CDR1 LGHNA and CDR2 YSLEER. The CDR3: CASSRRQGSHEQYF. The CDR3 bases are TGCGCCAGCAGCCGCAGACAGGGGTCCCACGAGCAGTACTTC.

This rearrangement joins TRBV5-1 to TRBJ1-4; TRBD1 agrees at 9 bases. Germline V gene data show CDR1 as SGHRS and CDR2 as YFSETQ. CDR3 length: 15 residues. V lost 4 bases and J lost 8; bases outside the gene matches: 9. As DNA, the CDR3 is TGCGCCAGCAGCGTCACACAGGGGGCTCGGGAAAAACTGTTTTTT. Translation: CASSVTQGAREKLFF.

The chain carries TRBV20-1 and TRBJ1-2; D not certain. CDR1 and CDR2 from the germline V gene are DFQATT and SNEGSKA (reference sequence). The CDR3 contains 15 residues. V lost 3 bases and J 6 bases, leaving 20 bases between the germline ends. CDR3 amino acids: CSASPYRDLRDGYTF. In DNA form, the CDR3 reads TGCAGTGCTAGTCCCTATCGGGATCTACGGGATGGCTACACCTTC.

The chain carries TRBV18 and TRBJ1-1; tentatively, D is TRBD1 (6 bases). From germline, CDR1 is KGHSH and CDR2 LQKENI. This CDR3 has 14 amino acids. V was cut by 3 bases and J by 0 bases, with 8 bases left in between. The CDR3 nucleotides are TGTGCCAGCTCACCCGGACAGATGAACACTGAAGCTTTCTTT. This translates into CASSPGQMNTEAFF.

V is TRBV7-2 and J is TRBJ1-2, with TRBD1 as a possible D gene (5 bases). V lost 3 bases to trimming and J lost 8 bases, with 13 bases between them. Germline assignment: CDR1 SGHTA and CDR2 FQGNSA. CDR3 length: 13 amino acids. CDR3 DNA: TGTGCCAGCAGCTTTGAAAGGGGTAGGGGCTACACCTTC. It specifies CASSFERGRGYTF.

The chain recombines TRBV3-1 (or the pseudogene TRBV3-2) with TRBJ2-7; 7 nucleotides agree with TRBD1. The CDR3 totals 18 residues. V lost 3 bases to trimming and J lost 3 bases; unmatched junction nucleotides: 17. Looked up from germline, CDR1 is LGHDT and CDR2 is YNNKEL (reference sequence). Here the CDR3 reads CASSQLTRIGGYFYEQYF. CDR3 coding DNA: TGTGCCAGCAGCCAGCTTACCAGAATAGGGGGCTATTTCTACGAGCAGTACTTC.

The J gene is TRBJ2-3, the V gene TRBV4-3; D is uncertain. Looked up from germline, CDR1 is LGHNA and CDR2 is YSLEER. V lost 1 base to trimming and J lost 4 bases, with 12 bases between them. CDR3 size: 15 residues. CDR3 DNA: TGCGCCAGCAGCCAAGTGGTGGGCAGGCCAGATACGCAGTATTTT. Residues: CASSQVVGRPDTQYF.

This clone was seen just once. This chain links TRBV5-1 with TRBJ2-2, with D possibly being TRBD2 (5 bases). CDR1 SGHRS and CDR2 YFSETQ come from the germline V gene. V was cut by 4 bases and J by 5 bases, with 18 bases left in between. The length of the CDR3 is 16 residues. Here the CDR3 DNA reads TGCGCCAGCAGCCCAAGAACGCCTTCGGGGACCGGGGAGCTGTTTTTT. Protein: CASSPRTPSGTGELFF.

This chain links TRBV7-3 with TRBJ1-1, with 7 bases that match TRBD1. Trimming at V came to 4 bases and at J to 1 base, leaving 6 bases not matched to a gene. The CDR3 consists of 15 residues. The germline CDR1 and CDR2 sequences are SGHTA and FQGTGA. CDR3 DNA: TGTGCCAGCAGCTACCGGACAGGCCCGAACACTGAAGCTTTCTTT. The encoded protein is CASSYRTGPNTEAFF.

The rearrangement uses TRBV12-3 or TRBV12-4 and TRBJ1-5, with D tentatively TRBD1 (5 bases). V dropped 1 base and J dropped 9 bases, with 7 bases sitting between them. This CDR3 contains 12 residues. CDR3 nucleotide sequence: TGTGCCAGCAGTTTAGGGGGCAGGCCCCAGCATTTT. It codes for CASSLGGRPQHF.

In this sample, this clone turned up once. The chain couples TRBV30 to TRBJ1-1; D call uncertain. Germline V gene data show CDR1 as GTSNPN and CDR2 as SVGIG (reference sequence). The CDR3 is 11 residues long. The V gene lost 2 bases and the J gene lost 5 bases, with 6 bases spanning the gap. CDR3 residues: CAWSSRTEAFF. DNA for the CDR3: TGTGCCTGGAGTTCCCGTACTGAAGCTTTCTTT.